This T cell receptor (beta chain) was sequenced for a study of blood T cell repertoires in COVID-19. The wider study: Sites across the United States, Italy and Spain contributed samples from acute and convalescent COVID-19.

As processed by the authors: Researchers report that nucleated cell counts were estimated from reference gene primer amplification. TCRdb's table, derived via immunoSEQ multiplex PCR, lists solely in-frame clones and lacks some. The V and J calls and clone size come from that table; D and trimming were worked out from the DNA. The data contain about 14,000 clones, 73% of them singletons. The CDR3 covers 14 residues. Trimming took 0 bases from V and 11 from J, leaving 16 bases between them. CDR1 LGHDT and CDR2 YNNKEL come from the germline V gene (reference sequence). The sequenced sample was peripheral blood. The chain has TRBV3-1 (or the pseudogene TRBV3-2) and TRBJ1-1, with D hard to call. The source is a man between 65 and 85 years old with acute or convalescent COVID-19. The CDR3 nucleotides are TGTGCCAGCAGCCAAGATCTTTGGCGGCAACGGGCTTTCTTT. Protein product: CASSQDLWRQRAFF.